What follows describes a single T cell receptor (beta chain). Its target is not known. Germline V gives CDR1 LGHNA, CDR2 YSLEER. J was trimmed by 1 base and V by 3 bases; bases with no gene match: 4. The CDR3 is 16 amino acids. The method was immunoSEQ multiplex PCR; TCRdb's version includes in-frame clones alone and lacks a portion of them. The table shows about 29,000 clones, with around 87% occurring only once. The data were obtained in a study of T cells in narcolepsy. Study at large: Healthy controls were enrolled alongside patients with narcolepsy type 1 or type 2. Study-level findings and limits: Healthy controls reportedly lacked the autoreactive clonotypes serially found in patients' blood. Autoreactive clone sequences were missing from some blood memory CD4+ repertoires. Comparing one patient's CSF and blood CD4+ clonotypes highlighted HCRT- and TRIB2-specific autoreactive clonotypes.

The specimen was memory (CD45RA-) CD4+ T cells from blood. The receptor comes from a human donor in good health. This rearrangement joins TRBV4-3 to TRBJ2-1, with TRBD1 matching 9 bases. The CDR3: CASSQPGQGSYNEQFF. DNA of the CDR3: TGCGCCAGCAGCCAGCCGGGACAGGGATCCTACAATGAGCAGTTCTTC.